The present entry profiles one TCR beta chain with its context. The antigen remains unidentified. Sequencing was performed with immunoSEQ multiplex PCR; in TCRdb, only in-frame clones are kept and a portion is missing. This sample has approximately 3,000 clones, with roughly 87% found just once. The data originate from a study of immune evolution from preneoplasia to lung adenocarcinoma. Trimming left V 3 bases short and J 4 bases short, with 21 bases between. This CDR3 has 17 amino acids. Germline lookup yields CDR1 MDHEN and CDR2 SYDVKM. Study-wide points: Clonality was highest in normal lung, lower in later-stage lesions apparently.

H&E slides confirmed each diagnosis, reviewed by two pathologists independently. The clonotype originates from a person aged 65 to 79 with lung adenocarcinoma. The J gene is TRBJ2-5, the V gene TRBV28; weak D call: TRBD2 (7 bases). Sequencing input: FFPE adjacent normal lung tissue. CDR3 in DNA: TGTGCCAGCAGTTTCCTCGGGGGGCGGGGAGCTTTAGAGACCCAGTACTTC. Protein sequence: CASSFLGGRGALETQYF.